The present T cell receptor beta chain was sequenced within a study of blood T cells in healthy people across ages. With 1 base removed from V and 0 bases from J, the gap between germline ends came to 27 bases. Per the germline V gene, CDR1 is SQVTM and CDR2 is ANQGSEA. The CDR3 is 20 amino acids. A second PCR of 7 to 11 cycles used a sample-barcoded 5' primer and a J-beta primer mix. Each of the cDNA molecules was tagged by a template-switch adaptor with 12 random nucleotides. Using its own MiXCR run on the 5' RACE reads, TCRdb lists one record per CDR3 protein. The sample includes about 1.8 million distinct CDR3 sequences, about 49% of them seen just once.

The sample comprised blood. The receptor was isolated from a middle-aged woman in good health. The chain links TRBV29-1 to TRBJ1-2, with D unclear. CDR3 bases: TGCAGCGTTGAAGTGTCTAGGACCACCGCGCAACTAAGGTCTAACTATGGCTACACCTTC. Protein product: CSVEVSRTTAQLRSNYGYTF.